One and the same sample provided the 10 T cell receptor beta chains below, sequenced in a study of T cells in Graves' hyperthyroidism and ophthalmopathy. RNA transcripts yielded amplified TCR beta CDR3 regions. First-round RT-PCR of the TCR CDR3 relied on the HTBI primer set. Each CDR3 protein gets one entry after TCRdb re-called the multiplex PCR reads with MiXCR. This table holds roughly 180,000 distinct CDR3 sequences, approximately 15% found once. Sequenced sample: blood. The receptors were gathered from a woman aged 45-59 years with Graves' hyperthyroidism.

This clonotype was seen many times. The gene calls are TRBV5-1 and TRBJ2-1, with unresolved D. Trimming stripped 2 bases from V and 7 bases from J, with 4 bases between. The CDR3 is made up of 11 amino acids. Germline assignment: CDR1 SGHRS and CDR2 YFSETQ. CDR3 sequence: CASSFKNEQFF. The CDR3 bases are TGCGCCAGCAGCTTTAAGAATGAGCAGTTCTTC.

This clonotype was seen more than once but under ten times. An end of the junction differs from the germline gene, which may be a read error. The J gene is TRBJ1-2, the V gene TRBV12-3 or TRBV12-4; TRBD1 matches at 7 bases. The CDR3 runs 13 residues. CDR3 region: CASGPDRDYAYTF. DNA of the CDR3: TGTGCCAGCGGCCCCGACAGGGACTATGCCTACACCTTC.

This clonotype was seen repeatedly, ten times or more. This sequence joins TRBV19 and TRBJ1-5; the D gene is possibly TRBD1 (5 bases). The length of the CDR3 is 13 residues. Germline CDR1 and CDR2: LNHDA and SQIVND (reference sequence). Deletions cut 4 bases from V and 16 bases from J, with 20 bases between. CDR3 coding DNA: TGTGCCAGTAGTAGCAACCGGGACCATCCGGATCATTTT. This encodes CASSSNRDHPDHF.

This clonotype came up many times. This chain joins TRBV27 and TRBJ2-1; 16 bases map to TRBD2. The CDR3 is 16 residues long. V shed 7 bases, J shed 10 bases, and the junction held 10 bases outside the gene matches. Germline assignment: CDR1 MNHEY and CDR2 SMNVEV (reference sequence). This chain's CDR3 is CASTGLAGGLKWEQFF. The DNA of the CDR3 is TGTGCCAGCACGGGACTAGCGGGGGGGCTAAAATGGGAGCAGTTCTTC.

This clonotype was recorded many times. V and J are TRBV5-8 and TRBJ1-5; 8 bases map to TRBD1. Germline CDR1 reads SGHTS; CDR2 reads YDEGEE. The CDR3 is 15 amino acids. V lost 4 bases and J lost 2; bases outside the gene matches: 5. The CDR3 protein is CASSRQGIRNQPQHF. The CDR3 nucleotides read TGTGCCAGCAGCCGACAGGGGATTCGCAATCAGCCCCAGCATTTT.

At least ten counts were recorded for this clonotype. The chain carries TRBV5-1 and TRBJ1-5, with D possibly being TRBD1 (5 bases). The CDR3 sequence is 17 residues long. The V end was cut by 0 bases, the J end by 2 bases, with 15 bases between. Germline loops: CDR1 SGHRS, CDR2 YFSETQ. The CDR3 reads CASSLDPGTLGNQPQHF. Written as DNA, the CDR3 is TGCGCCAGCAGCTTGGACCCAGGGACCCTGGGCAATCAGCCCCAGCATTTT.

This clonotype has a count of ten or more. The genes are TRBV3-1 and TRBJ2-7; the D gene could be TRBD1 or TRBD2 (5 bases each). The ends were cut back, 4 bases at V and 6 bases at J, with 13 bases in the middle. Germline V CDR1 and CDR2: LGHDT, YNNKEL (reference sequence). This CDR3 contains 13 residues. The CDR3 nucleotides are TGTGCCAGCAGCCTGAGCGTTGGGGGCGAGCAGTACTTC. This codes for CASSLSVGGEQYF.

At least ten counts were recorded for this clonotype. The chain carries TRBV5-1 and TRBJ2-3; 10 positions match TRBD1. The V and J ends lost 4 bases and 0 bases, in that order; junction bases with no gene match: 8. The CDR3 contains 17 residues. CDR1 and CDR2 from the germline V gene are SGHRS and YFSETQ. As DNA, the CDR3 is TGCGCCAGCAGCGAGGGACAGGGGATACCTAGCACAGATACGCAGTATTTT. Protein sequence: CASSEGQGIPSTDTQYF.

CDR3: CATRGFAYEQYF. CDR3 coding DNA: TGTGCCACCCGGGGCTTTGCCTACGAGCAGTACTTC. This chain connects TRBV19 to TRBJ2-7; possibly TRBD1 or TRBD2 for D (5 bases each). Trimming took off 10 bases at V and 2 bases at J, with 12 bases between the two ends. The V gene's germline CDR1 is LNHDA and CDR2 SQIVND (reference sequence). This CDR3 contains 12 residues.

The chain uses TRBV12-5 and TRBJ2-1; TRBD2 agrees at 13 bases. The CDR3 spans 14 residues. Per the germline V gene, CDR1 is LGHNT and CDR2 is FRNRAP. Trimming removed 4 bases from V and 12 bases from J; junction bases left unmatched: 6. CDR3 residues: CASGSGLAGRRQFF. The CDR3 DNA is TGTGCTAGTGGTTCGGGACTAGCGGGGCGACGGCAGTTCTTC.